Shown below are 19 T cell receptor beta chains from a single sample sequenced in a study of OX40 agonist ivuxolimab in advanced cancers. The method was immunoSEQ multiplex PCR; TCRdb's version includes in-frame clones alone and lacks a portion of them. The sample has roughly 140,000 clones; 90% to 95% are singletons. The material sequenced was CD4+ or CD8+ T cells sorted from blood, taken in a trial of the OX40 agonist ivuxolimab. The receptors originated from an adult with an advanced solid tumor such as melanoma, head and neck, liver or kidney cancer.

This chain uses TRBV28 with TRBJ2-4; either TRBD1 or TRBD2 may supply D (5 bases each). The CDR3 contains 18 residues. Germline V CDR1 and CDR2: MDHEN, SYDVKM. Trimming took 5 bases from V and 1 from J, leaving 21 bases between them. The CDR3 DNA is TGTGCCAGCAGTCCAAAAAGGGACGCATTCCGGGCCAAAAACATTCAGTACTTC. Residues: CASSPKRDAFRAKNIQYF.

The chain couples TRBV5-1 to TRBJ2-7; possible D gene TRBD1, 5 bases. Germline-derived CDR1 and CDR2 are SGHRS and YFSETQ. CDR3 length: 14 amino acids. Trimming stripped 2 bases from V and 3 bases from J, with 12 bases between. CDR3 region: CASSFRPRDYEQYF. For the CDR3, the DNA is TGCGCCAGCAGCTTCCGGCCCAGGGACTACGAGCAGTACTTC.

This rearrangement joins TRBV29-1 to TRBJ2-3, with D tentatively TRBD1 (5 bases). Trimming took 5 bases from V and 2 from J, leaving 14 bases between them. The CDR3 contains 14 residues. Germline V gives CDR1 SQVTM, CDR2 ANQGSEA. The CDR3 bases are TGCAGCGTTTCCCGACAGCTTTCCACAGATACGCAGTATTTT. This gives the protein CSVSRQLSTDTQYF.

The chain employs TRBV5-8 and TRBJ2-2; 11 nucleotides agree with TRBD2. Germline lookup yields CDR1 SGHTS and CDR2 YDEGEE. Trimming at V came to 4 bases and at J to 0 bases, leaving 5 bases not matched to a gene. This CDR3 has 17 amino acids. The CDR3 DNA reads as TGTGCCAGCAGCCTCAGACTAGCGGGGTCGAACACCGGGGAGCTGTTTTTT. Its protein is CASSLRLAGSNTGELFF.

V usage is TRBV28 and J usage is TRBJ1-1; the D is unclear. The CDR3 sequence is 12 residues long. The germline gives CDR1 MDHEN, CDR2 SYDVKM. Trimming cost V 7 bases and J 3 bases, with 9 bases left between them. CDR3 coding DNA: TGTGCCAGCAAACTCGGACACACTGAAGCTTTCTTT. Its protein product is CASKLGHTEAFF.

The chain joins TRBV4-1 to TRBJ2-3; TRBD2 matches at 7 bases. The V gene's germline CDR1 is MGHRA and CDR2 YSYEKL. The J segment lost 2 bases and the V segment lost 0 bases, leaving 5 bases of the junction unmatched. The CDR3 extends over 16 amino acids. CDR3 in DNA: TGCGCCAGCAGCCAAGATCCCGGGGGGATCACAGATACGCAGTATTTT. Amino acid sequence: CASSQDPGGITDTQYF.

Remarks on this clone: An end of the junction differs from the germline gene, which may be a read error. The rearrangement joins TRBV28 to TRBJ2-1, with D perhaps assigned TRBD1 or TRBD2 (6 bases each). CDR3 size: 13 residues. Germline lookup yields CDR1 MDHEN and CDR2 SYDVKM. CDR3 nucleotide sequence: TGTGCCAGCTCCAAGGGGGGCGCCCACCCTGAGCTCTTC. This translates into CASSKGGAHPELF.

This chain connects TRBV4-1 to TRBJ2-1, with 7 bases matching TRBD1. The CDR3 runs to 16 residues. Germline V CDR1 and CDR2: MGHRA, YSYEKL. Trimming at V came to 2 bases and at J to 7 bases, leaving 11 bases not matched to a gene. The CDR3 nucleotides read TGCGCCAGCAGCCAACCCGCCCGGGACAGCCAAAATGAGCAGTTCTTC. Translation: CASSQPARDSQNEQFF.

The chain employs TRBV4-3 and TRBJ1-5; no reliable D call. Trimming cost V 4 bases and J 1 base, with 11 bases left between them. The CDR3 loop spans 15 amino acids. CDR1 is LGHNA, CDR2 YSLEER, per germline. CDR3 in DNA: TGCGCCAGCAGCCTGGGCCTGGGGAGCAATCAGCCCCAGCATTTT. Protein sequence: CASSLGLGSNQPQHF.

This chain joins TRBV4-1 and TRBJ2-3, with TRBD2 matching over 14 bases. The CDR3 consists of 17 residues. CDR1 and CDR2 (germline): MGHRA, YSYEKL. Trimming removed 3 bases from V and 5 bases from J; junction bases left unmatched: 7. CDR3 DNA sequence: TGCGCCAGCAGCCATAAACTTGGACTAGCGGGGGGAGATACGCAGTATTTT. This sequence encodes CASSHKLGLAGGDTQYF.

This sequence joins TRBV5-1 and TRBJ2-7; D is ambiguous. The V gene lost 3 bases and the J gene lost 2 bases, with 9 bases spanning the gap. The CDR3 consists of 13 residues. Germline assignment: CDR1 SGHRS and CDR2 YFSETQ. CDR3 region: CASSSLAAYEQYF. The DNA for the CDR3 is TGCGCCAGCAGCTCCTTGGCCGCCTACGAGCAGTACTTC.

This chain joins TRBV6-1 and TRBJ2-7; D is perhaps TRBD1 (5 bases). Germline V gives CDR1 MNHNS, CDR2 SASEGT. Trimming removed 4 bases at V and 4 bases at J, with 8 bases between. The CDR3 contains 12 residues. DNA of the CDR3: TGTGCCAGCAGTGGACAGCCTTACGAGCAGTACTTC. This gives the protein CASSGQPYEQYF.

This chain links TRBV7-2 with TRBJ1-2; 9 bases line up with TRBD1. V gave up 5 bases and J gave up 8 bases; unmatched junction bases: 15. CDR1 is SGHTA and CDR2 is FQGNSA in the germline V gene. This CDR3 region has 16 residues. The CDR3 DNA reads TGTGCCAGCAGCATAGGAGGTCCGGGACAGGGAGGCGGCTACACCTTC. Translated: CASSIGGPGQGGGYTF.

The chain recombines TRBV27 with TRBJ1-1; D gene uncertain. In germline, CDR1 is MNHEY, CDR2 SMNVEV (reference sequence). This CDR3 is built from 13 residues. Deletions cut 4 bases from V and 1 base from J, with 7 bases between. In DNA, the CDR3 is TGTGCCAGCAGTTACAGACCGAACACTGAAGCTTTCTTT. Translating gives CASSYRPNTEAFF.

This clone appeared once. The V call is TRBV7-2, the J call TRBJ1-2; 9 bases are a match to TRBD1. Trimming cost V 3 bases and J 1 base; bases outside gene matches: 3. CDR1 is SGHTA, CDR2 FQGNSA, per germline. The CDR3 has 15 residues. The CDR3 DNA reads TGTGCCAGCAGCTTGGCGACAGGGGGTAACTATGGCTACACCTTC. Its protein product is CASSLATGGNYGYTF.

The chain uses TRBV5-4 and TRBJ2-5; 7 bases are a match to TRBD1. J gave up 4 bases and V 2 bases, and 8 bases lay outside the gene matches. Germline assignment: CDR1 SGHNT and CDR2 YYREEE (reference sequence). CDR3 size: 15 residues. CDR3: CASSLSGGRRETQYF. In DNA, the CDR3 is TGTGCCAGCAGCTTATCAGGGGGTCGTCGAGAGACCCAGTACTTC.

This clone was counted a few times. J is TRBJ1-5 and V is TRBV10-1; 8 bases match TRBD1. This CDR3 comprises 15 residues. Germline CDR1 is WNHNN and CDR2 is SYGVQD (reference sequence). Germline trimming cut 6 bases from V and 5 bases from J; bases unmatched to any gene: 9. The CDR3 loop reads CASRGQGGVDQPQHF. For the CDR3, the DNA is TGCGCCAGCAGAGGACAGGGCGGAGTGGATCAGCCCCAGCATTTT.

The CDR3, as DNA: TGTGCCAGCAGCCTCTTAGGAGGGACAGTCCCTGGAAACACCATATATTTT. It encodes CASSLLGGTVPGNTIYF. This chain links TRBV9 with TRBJ1-3; 7 nucleotides agree with TRBD1. Germline V gene lookup returns CDR1 SGDLS and CDR2 YYNGEE. This CDR3 is built from 17 residues. V was clipped by 4 bases and J by 2 bases; unmatched bases: 12.

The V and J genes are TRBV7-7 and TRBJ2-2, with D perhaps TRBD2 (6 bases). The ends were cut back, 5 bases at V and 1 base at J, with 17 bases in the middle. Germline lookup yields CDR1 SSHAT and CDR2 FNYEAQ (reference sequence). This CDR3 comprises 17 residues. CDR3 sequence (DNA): TGTGCCAGCAGCCCCTCCTCGGGGGTCGGGAACACCGGGGAGCTGTTTTTT. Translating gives CASSPSSGVGNTGELFF. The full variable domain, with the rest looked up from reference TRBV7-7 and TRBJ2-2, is GAGVSQSPRYKVTKRGQDVTLRCDPISSHATLYWYQQALGQGPEFLTYFNYEAQPDKSGLPSDRFSAERPEGSISTLTIQRTEQRDSAMYRCASSPSSGVGNTGELFFGEGSRLTVL.